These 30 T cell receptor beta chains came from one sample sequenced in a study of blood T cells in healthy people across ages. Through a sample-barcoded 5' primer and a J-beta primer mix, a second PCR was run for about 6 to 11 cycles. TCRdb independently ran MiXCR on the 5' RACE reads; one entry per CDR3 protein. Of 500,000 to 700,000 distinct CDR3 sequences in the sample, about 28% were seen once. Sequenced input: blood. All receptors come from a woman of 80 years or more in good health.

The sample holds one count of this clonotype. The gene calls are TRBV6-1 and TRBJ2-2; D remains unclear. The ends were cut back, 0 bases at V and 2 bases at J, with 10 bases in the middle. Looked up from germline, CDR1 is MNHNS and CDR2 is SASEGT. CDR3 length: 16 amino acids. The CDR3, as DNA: TGTGCCAGCAGTGAAGCCTGGGTATCCAACACCGGGGAGCTGTTTTTT. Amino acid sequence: CASSEAWVSNTGELFF.

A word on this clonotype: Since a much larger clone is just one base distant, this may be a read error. This chain's CDR3 is CASSYQGGTCGYTF. The CDR3 bases are TGTGCCAGCAGTTACCAGGGAGGGACCTGTGGCTACACCTTC. V usage is TRBV6-5 and J usage is TRBJ1-2; tentatively, D is TRBD1 (5 bases). This CDR3 has 14 residues. Trimming took off 2 bases at V and 7 bases at J, with 14 bases between the two ends. Germline V lookup: CDR1 MNHEY, CDR2 SVGAGI.

CDR3 residues: CASSPQNGYTF. In DNA, the CDR3 is TGTGCCAGCTCACCACAGAATGGCTACACCTTC. J is TRBJ1-2 and V is TRBV18; no clear D gene. V was clipped by 1 base and J by 6 bases, with 3 bases between them. CDR1 and CDR2 from the germline V gene are KGHSH and LQKENI. The length of the CDR3 is 11 residues.

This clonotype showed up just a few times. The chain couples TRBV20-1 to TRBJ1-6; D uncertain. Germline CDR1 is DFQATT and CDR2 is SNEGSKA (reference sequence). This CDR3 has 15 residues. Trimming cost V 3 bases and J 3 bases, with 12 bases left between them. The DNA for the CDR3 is TGCAGTGCTAGTTCTCGGGGAGTCTATAATTCACCCCTCCACTTT. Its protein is CSASSRGVYNSPLHF.

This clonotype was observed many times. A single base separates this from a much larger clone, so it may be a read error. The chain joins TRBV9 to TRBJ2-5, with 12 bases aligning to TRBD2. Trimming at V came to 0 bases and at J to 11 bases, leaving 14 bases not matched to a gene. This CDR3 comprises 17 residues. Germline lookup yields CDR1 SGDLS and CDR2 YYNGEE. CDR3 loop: CASSVVASGGAKLEQYF. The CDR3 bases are TGTGCCAGCAGCGTAGTGGCTAGCGGGGGGGCGAAGCTTGAGCAGTACTTC.

The CDR3 here is CASTLDGLLYNEQFF. In nucleotides, the CDR3 is TGTGCCAGCACCTTGGACGGACTCCTTTACAATGAGCAGTTCTTC. The rearrangement joins TRBV6-6 to TRBJ2-1; D is possibly TRBD2 (5 bases). V lost 7 bases and J lost 4, with 17 bases in between. The CDR3 has 15 residues. Germline V gene sequence: CDR1 MNHNY, CDR2 SVGAGI (reference sequence).

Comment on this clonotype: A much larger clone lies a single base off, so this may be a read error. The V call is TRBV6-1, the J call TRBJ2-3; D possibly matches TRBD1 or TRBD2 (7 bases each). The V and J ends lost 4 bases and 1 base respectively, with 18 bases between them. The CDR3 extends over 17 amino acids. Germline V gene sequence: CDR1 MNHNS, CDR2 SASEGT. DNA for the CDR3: TGTGCCAGCAGTGCCACGACAGGGACTATTGGCACAGATACGCAGTATTTT. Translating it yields CASSATTGTIGTDTQYF.

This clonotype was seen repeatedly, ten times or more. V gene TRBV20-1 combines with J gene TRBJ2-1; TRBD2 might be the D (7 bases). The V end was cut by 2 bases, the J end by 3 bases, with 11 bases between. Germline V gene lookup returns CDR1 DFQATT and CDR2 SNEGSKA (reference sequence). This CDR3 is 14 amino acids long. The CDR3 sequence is CSARPGGIYNEQFF. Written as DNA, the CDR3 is TGCAGTGCTAGACCGGGGGGCATCTACAATGAGCAGTTCTTC.

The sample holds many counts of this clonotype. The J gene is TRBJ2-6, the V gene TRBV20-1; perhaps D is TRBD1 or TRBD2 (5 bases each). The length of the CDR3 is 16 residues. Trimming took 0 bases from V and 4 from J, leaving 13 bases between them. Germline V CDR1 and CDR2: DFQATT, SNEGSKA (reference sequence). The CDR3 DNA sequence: TGCAGTGCTAGAGATATGGGGACCTCAGGGGCCAACGTCCTGACTTTC. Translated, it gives CSARDMGTSGANVLTF.

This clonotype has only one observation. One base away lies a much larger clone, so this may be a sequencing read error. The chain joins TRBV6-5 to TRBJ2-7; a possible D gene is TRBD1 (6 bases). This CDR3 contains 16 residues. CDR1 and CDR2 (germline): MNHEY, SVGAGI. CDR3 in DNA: TGTGTCAGCAGTAGACCGGGACATCGGGGATTCTACGAGCAGTACTTC. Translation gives CVSSRPGHRGFYEQYF.

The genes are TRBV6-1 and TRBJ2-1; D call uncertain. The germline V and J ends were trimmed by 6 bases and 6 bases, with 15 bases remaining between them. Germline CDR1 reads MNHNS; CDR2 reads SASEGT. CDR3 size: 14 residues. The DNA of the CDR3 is TGTGCCAGCAGGGGTCGTGGACGGATCAATGAGCAGTTCTTC. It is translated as CASRGRGRINEQFF.

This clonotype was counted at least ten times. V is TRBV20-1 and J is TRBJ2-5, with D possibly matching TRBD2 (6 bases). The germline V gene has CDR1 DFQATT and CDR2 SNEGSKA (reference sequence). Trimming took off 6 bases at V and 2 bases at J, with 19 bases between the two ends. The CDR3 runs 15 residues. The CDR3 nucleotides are TGCAGTGCCAGTGGTGATAGCGGAACTCAAGAGACCCAGTACTTC. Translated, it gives CSASGDSGTQETQYF.

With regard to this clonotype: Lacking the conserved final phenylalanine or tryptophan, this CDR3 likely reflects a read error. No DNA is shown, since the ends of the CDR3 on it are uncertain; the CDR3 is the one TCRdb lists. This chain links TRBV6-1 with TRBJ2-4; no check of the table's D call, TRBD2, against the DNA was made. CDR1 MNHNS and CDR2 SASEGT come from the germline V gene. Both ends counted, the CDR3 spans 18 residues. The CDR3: CASSEEAGGAGKETQYFG.

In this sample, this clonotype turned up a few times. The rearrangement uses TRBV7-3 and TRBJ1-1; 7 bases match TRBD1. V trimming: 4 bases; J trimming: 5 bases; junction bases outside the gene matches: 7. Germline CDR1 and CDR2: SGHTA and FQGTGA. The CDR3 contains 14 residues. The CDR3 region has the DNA TGTGCCAGCAGCTCGACAGGGATAAGGACTGAAGCTTTCTTT. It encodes CASSSTGIRTEAFF.

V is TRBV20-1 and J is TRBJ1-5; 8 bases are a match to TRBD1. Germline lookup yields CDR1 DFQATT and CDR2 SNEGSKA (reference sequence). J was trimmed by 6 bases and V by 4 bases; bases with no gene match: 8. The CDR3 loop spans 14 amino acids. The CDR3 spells CSAKDRVMTQPQHF. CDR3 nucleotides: TGCAGTGCTAAGGACAGGGTTATGACTCAGCCCCAGCATTTT.

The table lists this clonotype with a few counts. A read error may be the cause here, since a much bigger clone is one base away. CDR3 DNA: TGCGCCAGCAGCTCGATTCAGGGATTTTACGGGCAGTACTTC. It encodes CASSSIQGFYGQYF. The chain links TRBV5-1 to TRBJ2-5, with D maybe TRBD1 (5 bases). This CDR3 contains 14 residues. Germline values: CDR1 SGHRS, CDR2 YFSETQ. Trimming took 3 bases from V and 11 from J, leaving 20 bases between them.

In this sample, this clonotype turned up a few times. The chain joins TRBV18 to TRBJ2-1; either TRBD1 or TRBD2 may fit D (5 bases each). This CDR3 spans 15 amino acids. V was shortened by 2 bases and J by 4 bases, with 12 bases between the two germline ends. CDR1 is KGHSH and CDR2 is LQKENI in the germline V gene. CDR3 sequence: CASSPAGTGYNEQFF. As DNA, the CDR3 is TGTGCCAGCTCACCAGCCGGGACGGGTTACAATGAGCAGTTCTTC.

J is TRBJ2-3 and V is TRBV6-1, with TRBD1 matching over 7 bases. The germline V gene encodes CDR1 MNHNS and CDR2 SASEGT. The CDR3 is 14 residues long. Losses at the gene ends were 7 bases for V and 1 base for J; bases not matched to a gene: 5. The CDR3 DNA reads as TGTGCCAGCACTACAGGGGTTGGCACAGATACGCAGTATTTT. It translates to CASTTGVGTDTQYF.

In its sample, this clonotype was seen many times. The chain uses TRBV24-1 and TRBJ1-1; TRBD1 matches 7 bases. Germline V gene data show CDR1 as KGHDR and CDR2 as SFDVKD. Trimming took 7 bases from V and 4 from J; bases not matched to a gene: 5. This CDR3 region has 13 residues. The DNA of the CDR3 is TGTGCCACCAGCAGGGCAGGGGGCACTGAAGCTTTCTTT. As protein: CATSRAGGTEAFF.

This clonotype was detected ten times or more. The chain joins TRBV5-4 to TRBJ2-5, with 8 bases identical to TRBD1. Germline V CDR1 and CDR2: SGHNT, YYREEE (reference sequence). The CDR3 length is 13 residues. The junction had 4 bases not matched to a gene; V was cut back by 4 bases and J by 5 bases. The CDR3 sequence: CASSRQGMETQYF. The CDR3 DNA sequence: TGTGCCAGCAGCCGACAGGGGATGGAGACCCAGTACTTC.

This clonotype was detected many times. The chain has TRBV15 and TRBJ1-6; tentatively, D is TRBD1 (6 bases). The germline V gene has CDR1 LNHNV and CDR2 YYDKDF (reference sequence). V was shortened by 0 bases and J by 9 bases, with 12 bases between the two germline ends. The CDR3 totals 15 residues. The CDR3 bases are TGTGCCACCAGCAGAGAGGGCAGGGGCGGTTCACCCCTCCACTTT. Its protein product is CATSREGRGGSPLHF. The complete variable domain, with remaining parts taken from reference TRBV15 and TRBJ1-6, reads DAMVIQNPRYQVTQFGKPVTLSCSQTLNHNVMYWYQQKSSQAPKLLFHYYDKDFNNEADTPDNFQSRRPNTSFCFLDIRSPGLGDTAMYLCATSREGRGGSPLHFGNGTRLTVT.

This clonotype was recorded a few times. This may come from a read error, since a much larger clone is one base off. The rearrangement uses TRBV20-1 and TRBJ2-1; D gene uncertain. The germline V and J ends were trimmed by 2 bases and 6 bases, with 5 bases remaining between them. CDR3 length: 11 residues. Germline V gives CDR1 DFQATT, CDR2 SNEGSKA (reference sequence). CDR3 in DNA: TGCAGTGCTAGAAACGGCAATGAGCAGTTCTTC. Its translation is CSARNGNEQFF.

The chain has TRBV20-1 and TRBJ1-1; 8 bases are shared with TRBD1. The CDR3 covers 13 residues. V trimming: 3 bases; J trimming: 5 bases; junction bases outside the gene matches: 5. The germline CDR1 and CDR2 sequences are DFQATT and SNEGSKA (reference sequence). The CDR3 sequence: CSARGQVSTEAFF. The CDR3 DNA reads TGCAGTGCTAGGGGACAGGTGTCAACTGAAGCTTTCTTT.

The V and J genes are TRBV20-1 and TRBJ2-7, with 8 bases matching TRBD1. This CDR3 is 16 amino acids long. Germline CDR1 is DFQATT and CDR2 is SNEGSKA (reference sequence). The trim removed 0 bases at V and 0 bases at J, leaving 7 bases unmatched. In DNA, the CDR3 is TGCAGTGCTAGAGATTGGGAACAGGGGGGCTCCTACGAGCAGTACTTC. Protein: CSARDWEQGGSYEQYF.

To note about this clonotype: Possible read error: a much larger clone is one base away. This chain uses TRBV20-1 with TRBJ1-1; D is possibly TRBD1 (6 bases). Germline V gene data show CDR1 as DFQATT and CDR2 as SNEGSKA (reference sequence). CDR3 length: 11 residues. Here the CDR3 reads CGARGATEAFF. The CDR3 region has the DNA TGCGGTGCCCGGGGGGCGACTGAAGCTTTCTTT.

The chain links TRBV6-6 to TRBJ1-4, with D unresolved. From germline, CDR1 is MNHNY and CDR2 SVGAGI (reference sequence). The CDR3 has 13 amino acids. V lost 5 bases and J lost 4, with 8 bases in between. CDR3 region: CASSGNFNEKLFF. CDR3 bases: TGTGCCAGCAGTGGGAACTTTAATGAAAAACTGTTTTTT.

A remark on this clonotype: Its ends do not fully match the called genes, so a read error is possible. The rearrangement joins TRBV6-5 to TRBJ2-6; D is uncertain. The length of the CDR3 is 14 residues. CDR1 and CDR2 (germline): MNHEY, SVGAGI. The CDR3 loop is CASSHYVRANALTF. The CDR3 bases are TGTGCCAGCAGTCACTATGTCCGGGCCAACGCCCTGACTTTC.

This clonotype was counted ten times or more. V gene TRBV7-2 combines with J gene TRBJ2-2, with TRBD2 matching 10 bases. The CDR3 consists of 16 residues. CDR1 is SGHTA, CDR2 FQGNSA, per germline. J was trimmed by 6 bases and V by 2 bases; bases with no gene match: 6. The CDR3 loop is CASSLSSGGKSGELFF. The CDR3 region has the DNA TGTGCCAGCAGCTTAAGTAGCGGGGGGAAATCCGGGGAGCTGTTTTTT.

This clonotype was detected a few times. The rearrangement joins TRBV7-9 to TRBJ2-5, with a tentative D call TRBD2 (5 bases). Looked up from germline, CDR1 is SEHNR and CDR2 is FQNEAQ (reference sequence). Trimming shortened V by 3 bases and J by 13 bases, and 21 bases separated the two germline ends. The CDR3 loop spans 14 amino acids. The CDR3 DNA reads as TGTGCCAGCAGCTTGGCGGGCCCCGGTGCAGTCGTGTACTTC. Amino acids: CASSLAGPGAVVYF. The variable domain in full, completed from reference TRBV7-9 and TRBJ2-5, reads DTGVSQNPRHKITKRGQNVTFRCDPISEHNRLYWYRQTLGQGPEFLTYFQNEAQLEKSRLLSDRFSAERPKGSFSTLEIQRTEQGDSAMYLCASSLAGPGAVVYFGPGTRLLVL.

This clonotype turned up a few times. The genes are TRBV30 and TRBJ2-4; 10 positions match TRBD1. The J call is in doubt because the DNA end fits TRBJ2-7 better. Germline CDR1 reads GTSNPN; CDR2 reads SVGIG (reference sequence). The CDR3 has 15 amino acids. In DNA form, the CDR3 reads TGTGCCTGGAACCAACCGGGACAGGGGACCCACGAGCAGTACTTC. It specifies CAWNQPGQGTHEQYF.